These 20 T cell receptor beta chains were sequenced from one sample in a study of shared clonotypes between healthy human individuals. Sequencing used immunoSEQ multiplex PCR; TCRdb keeps in-frame clones, though not all of them. The profile shows about 2.4 million clones, over 85% of them singletons. Sequencing input: naive CD4+ T cells from PBMCs. Subset meaning: CD45RA+ positively selected. The receptors stem from a man aged 18 to 35 in good health. Some clones in this sample may be carry-over from other donors' samples.

Note on this clone: The identical CDR3 is also encoded by other nucleotide sequences in the sample. This chain uses TRBV28 with TRBJ1-5; 7 nucleotides align to TRBD1. Unmatched junction bases numbered 5, after V lost 5 bases and J lost 4 bases. Germline CDR1 is MDHEN and CDR2 is SYDVKM. The CDR3 consists of 14 residues. The CDR3 nucleotides are TGTGCCAGCAGTCTCCGACAGGGAAATCAGCCCCAGCATTTT. The encoded protein is CASSLRQGNQPQHF.

V is TRBV14 and J is TRBJ2-7; D is ambiguous. Germline V gives CDR1 SGHDN, CDR2 FVKESK. Trimming took 1 base from V and 3 from J, leaving 7 bases between them. The CDR3 runs 13 residues. CDR3 sequence: CASSQVHGYEQYF. CDR3 DNA: TGTGCCAGCAGCCAAGTACACGGCTACGAGCAGTACTTC. Based on the CDR3 plus reference TRBV14 and TRBJ2-7, the full variable domain is EAGVTQFPSHSVIEKGQTVTLRCDPISGHDNLYWYRRVMGKEIKFLLHFVKESKQDESGMPNNRFLAERTGGTYSTLKVQPAELEDSGVYFCASSQVHGYEQYFGPGTRLTVT.

This clone was seen a few times. The chain joins TRBV7-9 to TRBJ1-1, with D possibly matching TRBD1 (6 bases). Germline values: CDR1 SEHNR, CDR2 FQNEAQ (reference sequence). V was cut by 3 bases and J by 3 bases, with 14 bases left in between. The length of the CDR3 is 15 residues. The CDR3 protein is CASSLGHWGDTEAFF. Here the CDR3 DNA reads TGTGCCAGCAGCTTGGGACACTGGGGGGACACTGAAGCTTTCTTT.

The rearrangement uses TRBV27 and TRBJ2-1; TRBD2 matches 14 bases. The V gene's germline CDR1 is MNHEY and CDR2 SMNVEV (reference sequence). The CDR3 extends over 21 amino acids. V lost 5 bases, J lost 0 bases, and 15 bases stayed unmatched. The CDR3 here is CASSRAPTSGRALSSYNEQFF. The CDR3 DNA is TGTGCCAGCAGTCGCGCCCCGACTAGCGGGAGGGCCTTGAGCTCCTACAATGAGCAGTTCTTC.

The chain couples TRBV2 to TRBJ2-3; 8 bases agree with TRBD2. The CDR3 runs to 15 residues. Germline loops: CDR1 SNHLY, CDR2 FYNNEI. The V gene end was trimmed by 8 bases and the J gene end by 1 base; junction bases not matched to a gene: 8. This CDR3 is CASSWAAGGTDTQYF. In nucleotides, the CDR3 is TGTGCCAGCTCGTGGGCAGCGGGGGGCACAGATACGCAGTATTTT.

The gene calls are TRBV2 and TRBJ1-2, with 7 bases matching TRBD1. CDR1 is SNHLY and CDR2 is FYNNEI in the germline V gene. Trimming cost V 7 bases and J 2 bases; bases outside gene matches: 10. The CDR3 extends over 15 amino acids. The CDR3 nucleotides are TGTGCCAGCACGGGGGGGAGACAGGGAAACTATGGCTACACCTTC. Encoded protein: CASTGGRQGNYGYTF.

This clone was found a few times. The chain couples TRBV9 to TRBJ1-1, with 8 bases identical to TRBD1. V lost 3 bases to trimming and J lost 0 bases; unmatched junction nucleotides: 4. This CDR3 is 15 amino acids long. The germline V gene encodes CDR1 SGDLS and CDR2 YYNGEE. The CDR3 region has the DNA TGTGCCAGCAGCGCCCGGGACAGGCTGAACACTGAAGCTTTCTTT. It translates to CASSARDRLNTEAFF. Full variable domain (remainder filled in from reference TRBV9 and TRBJ1-1): DSGVTQTPKHLITATGQRVTLRCSPRSGDLSVYWYQQSLDQGLQFLIQYYNGEERAKGNILERFSAQQFPDLHSELNLSSLELGDSALYFCASSARDRLNTEAFFGQGTRLTVV.

This chain uses TRBV27 with TRBJ2-2, with D maybe TRBD2 (5 bases). The CDR3 covers 15 residues. V lost 6 bases and J 4 bases, leaving 15 bases between the germline ends. Germline loops: CDR1 MNHEY, CDR2 SMNVEV (reference sequence). The CDR3 sequence is CASSPGRVFTGELFF. The CDR3 coding sequence is TGTGCCAGCAGCCCCGGGCGGGTTTTCACCGGGGAGCTGTTTTTT.

The chain uses TRBV19 and TRBJ2-1; tentatively, D is TRBD1 (6 bases). Germline values: CDR1 LNHDA, CDR2 SQIVND (reference sequence). CDR3 length equals 15 residues. V lost 3 bases, J lost 5 bases, and 14 bases lay in between. This CDR3 is CASSMKQGPHNEQFF. The CDR3 region has the DNA TGTGCCAGTAGTATGAAACAGGGTCCCCACAATGAGCAGTTCTTC.

The chain is built from TRBV7-2 and TRBJ2-1; 7 nucleotides agree with TRBD1. The CDR3 consists of 14 residues. Germline V gives CDR1 SGHTA, CDR2 FQGNSA. The trim removed 5 bases at V and 2 bases at J, leaving 3 bases unmatched. CDR3 nucleotides: TGTGCCAGCAGCCGGGACAGCGCCTACAATGAGCAGTTCTTC. Translation: CASSRDSAYNEQFF.

CDR3 in amino acids: CASSLDLLAGIFEQFF. In nucleotides, the CDR3 is TGCGCCAGCAGCTTGGACCTACTAGCGGGGATCTTTGAGCAGTTCTTC. The V call is TRBV5-1, the J call TRBJ2-1; 10 bases line up with TRBD2. Germline V gene lookup returns CDR1 SGHRS and CDR2 YFSETQ. V was pared by 0 bases and J by 9 bases, with 9 bases of the junction left unmatched. The CDR3 has 16 residues. The full variable domain, rest sourced from reference TRBV5-1 and TRBJ2-1, is KAGVTQTPRYLIKTRGQQVTLSCSPISGHRSVSWYQQTPGQGLQFLFEYFSETQRNKGNFPGRFSGRQFSNSRSEMNVSTLELGDSALYLCASSLDLLAGIFEQFFGPGTRLTVL.

J is TRBJ1-3 and V is TRBV28; D is unclear. V was cut by 3 bases and J by 4 bases, with 22 bases left in between. The CDR3 runs 18 residues. Germline lookup yields CDR1 MDHEN and CDR2 SYDVKM. CDR3 residues: CASSFFRSDRAGGNTIYF. For the CDR3, the DNA is TGTGCCAGCAGTTTCTTTCGGAGCGATAGGGCGGGAGGAAACACCATATATTTT.

The chain carries TRBV7-2 and TRBJ2-7, with 10 bases identical to TRBD1. CDR1 is SGHTA, CDR2 FQGNSA, per germline. CDR3 length: 14 residues. Trimming at V came to 5 bases and at J to 2 bases, leaving 3 bases not matched to a gene. CDR3: CASSATGGAYEQYF. The DNA for the CDR3 is TGTGCCAGCAGCGCGACAGGGGGCGCCTACGAGCAGTACTTC.

Written as DNA, the CDR3 is TGTGCCAGCAGCTTAAACCAGGGGGCTGTTGTAGATACGCAGTATTTT. Protein product: CASSLNQGAVVDTQYF. The chain uses TRBV5-5 and TRBJ2-3; 8 nucleotides agree with TRBD1. The CDR3 is 16 amino acids. Germline assignment: CDR1 SGHKS and CDR2 YYEKEE (reference sequence). After removal of 2 bases from V and 5 bases from J, the junction contained 10 bases not matched to a gene.

This chain's CDR3 is CASSLGGFRSEAFF. The CDR3 bases are TGTGCCAGCAGCTTAGGGGGGTTTAGGAGTGAAGCTTTCTTT. J is TRBJ1-1 and V is TRBV7-3, with D perhaps TRBD1 (5 bases). The CDR3 contains 14 residues. V lost 2 bases and J 7 bases, leaving 14 bases between the germline ends. From germline, CDR1 is SGHTA and CDR2 FQGTGA.

Turning to this clone: Other DNA sequences in the same sample also yield this CDR3. V is TRBV18 and J is TRBJ1-5; the D is unclear. Germline V gene lookup returns CDR1 KGHSH and CDR2 LQKENI. Trimming took off 2 bases at V and 4 bases at J, with 6 bases between the two ends. The CDR3 consists of 13 residues. CDR3 protein: CASSPEGNQPQHF. In nucleotides, the CDR3 is TGTGCCAGCTCACCAGAGGGTAATCAGCCCCAGCATTTT.

Details on this clone: This specimen includes other DNA sequences encoding the same CDR3. The rearrangement joins TRBV7-3 to TRBJ2-1, with a possible D match to TRBD2 (5 bases). Germline-derived CDR1 and CDR2 are SGHTA and FQGTGA. V was shortened by 5 bases and J by 0 bases, with 11 bases between the two germline ends. The CDR3 consists of 15 residues. The CDR3 reads CASSPGGGSYNEQFF. The CDR3 nucleotides are TGTGCCAGCAGCCCGGGCGGAGGCTCCTACAATGAGCAGTTCTTC.

This clone was found once. Here the CDR3 reads CASRLHQGLARPFLPEQYF. The DNA of the CDR3 is TGTGCCAGCCGCCTTCACCAGGGACTAGCGAGGCCCTTCTTGCCCGAGCAGTACTTC. The chain recombines TRBV5-5 with TRBJ2-7; 10 bases align to TRBD2. V dropped 7 bases and J dropped 6; count of bases not matched to a gene: 25. The germline CDR1 and CDR2 sequences are SGHKS and YYEKEE (reference sequence). CDR3 length: 19 residues.

This rearrangement joins TRBV4-2 to TRBJ1-1; D might be TRBD1 (6 bases). CDR3 length: 19 amino acids. The germline V and J ends were trimmed by 0 bases and 4 bases, with 24 bases remaining between them. CDR1 and CDR2 from the germline V gene are LGHNA and YNFKEQ. The CDR3 spells CASSQDLLGGAGFGTEAFF. CDR3 coding DNA: TGTGCCAGCAGCCAAGACCTTCTGGGGGGCGCAGGGTTCGGCACTGAAGCTTTCTTT.

The chain couples TRBV6-4 to TRBJ2-2, with D hard to call. The V end lost 1 base, the J end lost 4 bases, and 10 bases lay between the germline ends. The germline gives CDR1 MRHNA, CDR2 SNTAGT. This CDR3 region has 15 residues. CDR3 loop: CASSDFYTITGELFF. The CDR3 DNA sequence: TGTGCCAGCAGTGACTTTTACACCATCACCGGGGAGCTGTTTTTT.